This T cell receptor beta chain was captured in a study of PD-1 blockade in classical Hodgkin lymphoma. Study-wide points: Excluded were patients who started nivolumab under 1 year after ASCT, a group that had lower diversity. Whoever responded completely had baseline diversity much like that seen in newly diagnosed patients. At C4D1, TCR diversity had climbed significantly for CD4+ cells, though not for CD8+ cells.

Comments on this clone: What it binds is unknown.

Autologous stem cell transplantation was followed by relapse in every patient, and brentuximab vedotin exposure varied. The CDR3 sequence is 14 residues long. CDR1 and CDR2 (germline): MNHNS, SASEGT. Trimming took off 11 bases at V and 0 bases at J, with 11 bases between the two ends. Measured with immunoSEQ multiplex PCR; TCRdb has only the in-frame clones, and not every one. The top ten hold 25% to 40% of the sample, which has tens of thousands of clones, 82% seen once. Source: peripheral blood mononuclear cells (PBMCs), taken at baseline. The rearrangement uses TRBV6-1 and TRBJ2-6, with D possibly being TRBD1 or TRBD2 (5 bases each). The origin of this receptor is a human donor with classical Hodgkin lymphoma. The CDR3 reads CASREFSGANVLTF. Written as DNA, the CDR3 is TGTGCCTCCAGGGAGTTCTCTGGGGCCAACGTCCTGACTTTC.